Below, 14 T cell receptor beta chains from the same sample are listed, as sequenced in a study of shared T cell receptors in the human thymus. The data were produced by immunoSEQ multiplex PCR, yet TCRdb's version contains in-frame clones alone and is incomplete. The table has roughly 410,000 clones, approximately 95% seen once. Sequencing used thymocytes. These receptor sequences come from a human donor.

The DNA of the CDR3 is TGTGCCAGCAGCCCGACAGGGCCTGGAAACACCATATATTTT. This encodes CASSPTGPGNTIYF. The V gene is TRBV28, the J gene TRBJ1-3, with 7 bases that match TRBD1. Germline CDR1 is MDHEN and CDR2 is SYDVKM. V shed 6 bases and J 2 bases; nucleotides not matched to a gene: 4. The CDR3 is 14 residues long.

The chain links TRBV27 to TRBJ2-3; 13 bases are shared with TRBD2. V was pared by 4 bases and J by 6 bases, with 10 bases of the junction left unmatched. This CDR3 region has 17 residues. CDR1 and CDR2 (germline): MNHEY, SMNVEV (reference sequence). This CDR3 is CASSSRTSGGRWDTQYF. The CDR3 region has the DNA TGTGCCAGCAGTTCCCGGACTAGCGGGGGACGTTGGGATACGCAGTATTTT.

This clone was picked up one time. The V and J genes are TRBV28 and TRBJ2-7; TRBD1 matches 11 bases. Germline assignment: CDR1 MDHEN and CDR2 SYDVKM. J was trimmed by 4 bases and V by 0 bases; bases with no gene match: 17. The CDR3 contains 20 residues. The CDR3 nucleotides are TGTGCCAGCAGTTTATGGGGGGACAGGGGGTGGATAGCGGGAGAATACGAGCAGTACTTC. Protein: CASSLWGDRGWIAGEYEQYF.

The V gene is TRBV4-1, the J gene TRBJ2-7; D may be TRBD1 (6 bases). This CDR3 contains 13 residues. CDR1 and CDR2 from the germline V gene are MGHRA and YSYEKL. Trimming pared 4 bases from V and 4 bases from J, leaving 11 bases between. This chain's CDR3 is CASSRRGQYEQYF. The DNA of the CDR3 is TGCGCCAGCAGCCGCAGGGGCCAGTACGAGCAGTACTTC.

This chain joins TRBV28 and TRBJ1-5; D may be TRBD1 (6 bases). CDR3 size: 15 residues. Germline V gene lookup returns CDR1 MDHEN and CDR2 SYDVKM. V was clipped by 3 bases and J by 2 bases, with 11 bases between them. The CDR3 sequence is CASSLEGGGNQPQHF. CDR3 DNA: TGTGCCAGCAGTTTGGAAGGGGGGGGCAATCAGCCCCAGCATTTT.

This chain joins TRBV5-5 and TRBJ2-7, with unresolved D. This CDR3 is 11 amino acids long. Trimming left V 4 bases short and J 1 base short, with 3 bases between. CDR1 SGHKS and CDR2 YYEKEE come from the germline V gene (reference sequence). CDR3 protein: CASSESYEQYF. As DNA, the CDR3 is TGTGCCAGCAGCGAGTCCTACGAGCAGTACTTC.

This rearrangement joins TRBV18 to TRBJ2-7; unclear D gene. CDR1 KGHSH and CDR2 LQKENI come from the germline V gene. This CDR3 has 15 amino acids. V lost 0 bases and J lost 2, with 11 bases in between. In nucleotides, the CDR3 is TGTGCCAGCTCACCACCGAGGCAGGCCACCTACGAGCAGTACTTC. Amino acids: CASSPPRQATYEQYF.

This clone was picked up one time. The J gene is TRBJ1-5, the V gene TRBV29-1, with 9 bases fitting TRBD1. The CDR3 is made up of 14 amino acids. Germline V gene lookup returns CDR1 SQVTM and CDR2 ANQGSEA. Unmatched junction bases numbered 7, after V lost 6 bases and J lost 4 bases. The CDR3 DNA is TGCAGCGTGGAGACAGGGGGAAGTAATCAGCCCCAGCATTTT. It yields the protein CSVETGGSNQPQHF.

The genes are TRBV15 and TRBJ2-2; 13 bases are a match to TRBD2. V trimming: 6 bases; J trimming: 3 bases; junction bases outside the gene matches: 13. This CDR3 comprises 19 residues. CDR1 is LNHNV and CDR2 is YYDKDF in the germline V gene (reference sequence). The CDR3 is CATRGRGLAGPNDTGELFF. The CDR3 DNA is TGTGCCACCAGAGGGAGGGGACTAGCGGGGCCTAACGACACCGGGGAGCTGTTTTTT.

The genes are TRBV4-1 and TRBJ2-5; 8 bases line up with TRBD1. The germline CDR1 and CDR2 sequences are MGHRA and YSYEKL. Trimming cost V 0 bases and J 5 bases; bases outside gene matches: 14. The CDR3 loop spans 18 amino acids. As DNA, the CDR3 is TGCGCCAGCAGCCAAGATCCAAAGGCCCAGGGGGCTCGGGAGACCCAGTACTTC. It specifies CASSQDPKAQGARETQYF.

The V and J genes are TRBV5-5 and TRBJ2-1; 14 bases agree with TRBD2. With V trimmed by 0 bases and J by 9 bases, 8 bases remained unmatched. Germline values: CDR1 SGHKS, CDR2 YYEKEE (reference sequence). The CDR3 is 17 residues long. The CDR3 DNA reads TGTGCCAGCAGCTTGGACTTGGGACTAGCGGGAGTGGGTGAGCAGTTCTTC. Protein sequence: CASSLDLGLAGVGEQFF.

The J gene is TRBJ2-1, the V gene TRBV29-1; tentative D call: TRBD1 (6 bases). The V end lost 2 bases, the J end lost 10 bases, and 15 bases lay between the germline ends. Germline CDR1 SQVTM, CDR2 ANQGSEA. This CDR3 contains 13 residues. The CDR3 sequence is CSVEPPPRGEQFF. CDR3 nucleotides: TGCAGCGTTGAACCCCCCCCCAGGGGAGAGCAGTTCTTC.

This clone appeared once. The J gene is TRBJ2-1, the V gene TRBV27; 7 bases agree with TRBD2. Looked up from germline, CDR1 is MNHEY and CDR2 is SMNVEV (reference sequence). The CDR3 loop spans 15 amino acids. Trimming at V came to 7 bases and at J to 5 bases, leaving 11 bases not matched to a gene. CDR3 nucleotide sequence: TGTGCCAGCACCTCCCTAAGGGAGGGTGACAATGAGCAGTTCTTC. Amino acid sequence: CASTSLREGDNEQFF.

The J gene is TRBJ2-7, the V gene TRBV28, with TRBD1 matching 8 bases. Germline loops: CDR1 MDHEN, CDR2 SYDVKM. CDR3 length: 16 residues. Unmatched junction bases numbered 12, after V lost 6 bases and J lost 2 bases. In nucleotides, the CDR3 is TGTGCCAGCAGCGCTGCTGGGGACAGGTTTCCCTACGAGCAGTACTTC. Translated, it gives CASSAAGDRFPYEQYF.